The 18 T cell receptor beta chains listed next were all sequenced from one sample in a study of blood T cell repertoires in COVID-19. Data came from immunoSEQ multiplex PCR; TCRdb stores just in-frame clones and leaves some out. The sample holds around 25,000 clones, approximately 90% seen once. Material for sequencing was peripheral blood. The receptors come from a woman older than 75 with acute or convalescent COVID-19.

In this sample, this clone turned up once. One end of the junction fails to match germline, which may point to a read error. CDR3 sequence: CPSQNNEQFF. For the CDR3, the DNA is TGCCCCAGTCAAAACAATGAGCAGTTCTTC. This chain joins TRBV6-4 and TRBJ2-1; no definite D call. Germline V CDR1 and CDR2: MRHNA, SNTAGT. The CDR3 is made up of 10 amino acids.

The chain combines TRBV14 with TRBJ2-4; D uncertain. Germline CDR1 is SGHDN and CDR2 is FVKESK. This CDR3 region has 15 residues. V lost 4 bases to trimming and J lost 8 bases, with 18 bases between them. CDR3 protein: CASSRSVRHDDIQYF. The CDR3 nucleotides read TGTGCCAGCAGCCGGTCGGTGAGGCATGACGACATTCAGTACTTC.

The DNA for the CDR3 is TGTGCCAGCAGGGCCGGAGGATACGAGCAGTACTTC. The encoded protein is CASRAGGYEQYF. V gene TRBV12-3 or TRBV12-4 combines with J gene TRBJ2-7; TRBD2 is a possible D gene (5 bases). This CDR3 has 12 residues. V shed 6 bases and J shed 4 bases, with 10 bases lying between them.

The genes are TRBV7-9 and TRBJ1-1; D is unresolved. The CDR3 has 14 residues. The germline CDR1 and CDR2 sequences are SEHNR and FQNEAQ (reference sequence). V lost 1 base, J lost 0 bases, and 6 bases lay in between. In DNA, the CDR3 is TGTGCCAGCAGCTTAGGGCAGTTGAACACTGAAGCTTTCTTT. This encodes CASSLGQLNTEAFF.

J is TRBJ1-1 and V is TRBV18, with 9 bases matching TRBD1. Trimming cost V 6 bases and J 0 bases; bases outside gene matches: 2. The CDR3 is 14 residues long. Germline loops: CDR1 KGHSH, CDR2 LQKENI. CDR3 protein: CASSGQGLNTEAFF. The DNA for the CDR3 is TGTGCCAGCTCGGGACAGGGCCTGAACACTGAAGCTTTCTTT.

This clone came up a few times. The J gene is TRBJ1-1, the V gene TRBV12-3 or TRBV12-4, with no clear D. The CDR3 spans 13 residues. Trimming pared 3 bases from V and 11 bases from J, leaving 16 bases between. The CDR3 nucleotides are TGTGCCAGCAGTTTTACAACCTCATATACGGCTTTCTTT. Residues: CASSFTTSYTAFF.

The chain couples TRBV6-5 to TRBJ1-5; D unclear. The CDR3 contains 15 residues. Trimming removed 3 bases from V and 5 bases from J, with 14 bases in between. Germline-derived CDR1 and CDR2 are MNHEY and SVGAGI. The CDR3 nucleotides are TGTGCCAGCAGTTATGATGGCGGGAAGTATCAGCCCCAGCATTTT. Translating it yields CASSYDGGKYQPQHF.

The gene calls are TRBV30 and TRBJ2-6; tentatively, D is TRBD1 (6 bases). Trimming took off 8 bases at V and 0 bases at J, with 14 bases between the two ends. The CDR3 is 15 residues long. From germline, CDR1 is GTSNPN and CDR2 SVGIG (reference sequence). CDR3 in amino acids: CARDTDSSGANVLTF. The CDR3 region has the DNA TGTGCCAGGGATACGGACAGCTCTGGGGCCAACGTCCTGACTTTC.

J is TRBJ2-1 and V is TRBV18, with 8 bases fitting TRBD2. The CDR3 covers 16 residues. Germline V gene sequence: CDR1 KGHSH, CDR2 LQKENI. V lost 1 base and J lost 2; bases outside the gene matches: 4. The CDR3 protein is CASSPLAGGAYNEQFF. The CDR3 DNA reads TGTGCCAGCTCACCACTGGCGGGGGGCGCCTACAATGAGCAGTTCTTC.

The table lists this clone with a count of one. The chain employs TRBV18 and TRBJ1-5; TRBD1 agrees at 9 bases. The germline CDR1 and CDR2 sequences are KGHSH and LQKENI. V was clipped by 0 bases and J by 2 bases; unmatched bases: 5. The CDR3 is 17 amino acids. The CDR3 DNA reads as TGTGCCAGCTCACCACCTGAGACAGGGGGAGGCAATCAGCCCCAGCATTTT. Translating it yields CASSPPETGGGNQPQHF.

The rearrangement joins TRBV5-6 to TRBJ2-5; D is uncertain. This CDR3 region has 14 residues. Germline loops: CDR1 SGHDT, CDR2 YYEEEE. The V end lost 4 bases, the J end lost 5 bases, and 15 bases lay between the germline ends. CDR3 DNA: TGTGCCAGCAGCCCCGGTCAAACCTGGGAGACCCAGTACTTC. Its protein is CASSPGQTWETQYF.

The chain combines TRBV7-2 with TRBJ2-7, with D perhaps TRBD2 (6 bases). CDR1 is SGHTA, CDR2 FQGNSA, per germline. The CDR3 consists of 13 residues. V shed 4 bases and J shed 7 bases, with 14 bases lying between them. The DNA of the CDR3 is TGTGCCAGCAGCTCTTCACTACGGGGGGAGCAGTACTTC. Amino acid sequence: CASSSSLRGEQYF.

The chain links TRBV10-3 to TRBJ2-2; no clear D gene. Trimming removed 6 bases from V and 3 bases from J, with 8 bases in between. This CDR3 is 13 amino acids long. CDR1 is ENHRY and CDR2 is SYGVKD in the germline V gene. As DNA, the CDR3 is TGTGCCATCAGAGACAACGACACCGGGGAGCTGTTTTTT. Translation gives CAIRDNDTGELFF.

The V gene is TRBV18, the J gene TRBJ2-3, with 7 positions matching TRBD1. CDR1 is KGHSH and CDR2 is LQKENI in the germline V gene. The junction had 10 bases not matched to a gene; V was cut back by 2 bases and J by 5 bases. This CDR3 is 16 amino acids long. This CDR3 is CASSPGTDILRDTQYF. The DNA for the CDR3 is TGTGCCAGCTCACCAGGGACAGATATTTTAAGAGATACGCAGTATTTT. The complete variable domain, with remaining parts taken from reference TRBV18 and TRBJ2-3, reads NAGVMQNPRHLVRRRGQEARLRCSPMKGHSHVYWYRQLPEEGLKFMVYLQKENIIDESGMPKERFSAEFPKEGPSILRIQQVVRGDSAAYFCASSPGTDILRDTQYFGPGTRLTVL.

The chain links TRBV6-6 to TRBJ2-1; D is unresolved. From germline, CDR1 is MNHNY and CDR2 SVGAGI (reference sequence). The CDR3 loop spans 15 amino acids. V lost 3 bases and J 0 bases, leaving 9 bases between the germline ends. The CDR3 spells CASSYAVSSYNEQFF. The CDR3 DNA reads as TGTGCCAGCAGTTATGCGGTGAGCTCCTACAATGAGCAGTTCTTC.

This clone has just a few counts. DNA for the CDR3: TGTGCCAGTTCCTCTTGGGGGGTGACGGAAAGGAACACTGAAGCTTTCTTT. Protein product: CASSSWGVTERNTEAFF. This chain links TRBV19 with TRBJ1-1, with TRBD1 as a possible D gene (5 bases). V was shortened by 8 bases and J by 1 base, with 23 bases between the two germline ends. The germline V gene encodes CDR1 LNHDA and CDR2 SQIVND (reference sequence). The CDR3 contains 17 residues.

The gene calls are TRBV6-1 and TRBJ1-2, with TRBD1 matching 9 bases. V lost 3 bases to trimming and J lost 4 bases; unmatched junction nucleotides: 6. Germline CDR1 and CDR2: MNHNS and SASEGT. The CDR3 spans 15 residues. CDR3 sequence: CASSDRTGAIYGYTF. The CDR3 bases are TGTGCCAGCAGTGATCGGACAGGGGCTATCTATGGCTACACCTTC.

The chain has TRBV28 and TRBJ2-5; 7 positions agree with TRBD1. The ends lost 5 bases at V and 1 base at J; junction bases unmatched: 7. The length of the CDR3 is 15 residues. CDR1 is MDHEN and CDR2 is SYDVKM in the germline V gene. As DNA, the CDR3 is TGTGCCAGCAGTCTCAACAGGGGTCTCCAAGAGACCCAGTACTTC. Protein product: CASSLNRGLQETQYF.